This T cell receptor beta chain was documented in a study of cytomegalovirus exposure and HLA in healthy donors. On this clone itself: Its matching antigen is unknown.

Donors came from a validation cohort of over a hundred subjects, distinct from the first 666-subject cohort. TCRdb's copy holds only in-frame clones and misses some; the assay was immunoSEQ multiplex PCR. The sample includes over 60,000 clones, roughly 95% seen only once; the top ten take about 3.5%. The study's findings and limits: Later, an analysis found that TCR clusters from the first cohort tended to co-occur in the 120 validation repertoires. Overall, around 150 TCR beta chains were annotated as cytomegalovirus-associated. In vitro assays verified that a few CMV-associated chains recognized CMV antigens specifically.

The V gene's germline CDR1 is LNHDA and CDR2 SQIVND (reference sequence). The CDR3 extends over 15 amino acids. The V gene end was trimmed by 6 bases and the J gene end by 5 bases; junction bases not matched to a gene: 6. Sequencing input: PBMCs. The chain employs TRBV19 and TRBJ2-2; TRBD1 agrees at 10 bases. The receptor was isolated from a man between 18 and 29 years old in good health and CMV-seronegative. The CDR3: CASSLDRGQTGELFF. In nucleotides, the CDR3 is TGTGCCAGTAGCCTCGACAGGGGGCAAACCGGGGAGCTGTTTTTT.